This record concerns one T cell receptor beta chain sequence. The target antigen is unknown. This sample is part of a study of T cells in localized non-small cell lung cancer. General study findings and limits: Heterogeneity cannot be ruled out, as sequencing used one tumor region only. Among the tissues sampled, uninvolved adjacent lung had the highest T cell clonality, above tumor.

Clones were read by immunoSEQ multiplex PCR, and TCRdb kept only the in-frame ones, dropping some. The table records over 20,000 clones, around 86% of them present only once. The CDR3 covers 15 residues. V was cut by 0 bases and J by 7 bases, with 17 bases left in between. From germline, CDR1 is SGHRS and CDR2 YFSETQ. The sample here was peripheral blood, taken before any cancer treatment. V usage is TRBV5-1 and J usage is TRBJ2-7; possibly TRBD1 for D (5 bases). The TCR sequence derives from a male donor aged 60 or older with stage II squamous cell lung carcinoma. CDR3 sequence reads: CASSLGAGPIREQYF. DNA for the CDR3: TGCGCCAGCAGCTTGGGGGCAGGGCCAATTCGGGAGCAGTACTTC.